What follows are 18 T cell receptor beta chains derived from one specimen sequenced in a study of T-cell memory formation after mild COVID-19. TCRdb reprocessed the 5' RACE reads with MiXCR, giving one entry per CDR3 protein. The table includes 100,000 to 130,000 distinct CDR3 sequences, over 15% detected once. Sequenced material: PBMCs or a T cell subset sorted from them (not recorded which). The receptor set was obtained from a man between 18 and 35 years old who had mild COVID-19 (a few samples of this study predate the infection). Cell type and time point are not known.

This clonotype has more than one count but fewer than ten. The genes are TRBV11-2 and TRBJ2-7; D is perhaps TRBD2 (6 bases). CDR3 length: 13 amino acids. Germline lookup yields CDR1 SGHAT and CDR2 FQNNGV. Trimming shortened V by 4 bases and J by 12 bases, and 19 bases separated the two germline ends. This CDR3 reads CASSSGDFNVRYV. For the CDR3, the DNA is TGTGCCAGCAGCTCCGGGGACTTCAACGTGCGGTACGTC.

V and J are TRBV10-3 and TRBJ2-3; D is undetermined. V was clipped by 6 bases and J by 2 bases, with 15 bases between them. Germline CDR1 and CDR2: ENHRY and SYGVKD. The CDR3 runs to 15 residues. In DNA, the CDR3 is TGTGCCATCAGGGTAGGCTCTTTGGTCACAGATACGCAGTATTTT. It translates to CAIRVGSLVTDTQYF.

A few counts support this clonotype. This chain joins TRBV7-2 and TRBJ1-1, with 7 bases fitting TRBD1. The CDR3 is 15 amino acids. From germline, CDR1 is SGHTA and CDR2 FQGNSA. The V and J ends lost 6 bases and 1 base, in that order; junction bases with no gene match: 8. The CDR3 spells CASRLGTVGNTEAFF. DNA for the CDR3: TGTGCCAGCAGACTGGGGACAGTGGGGAACACTGAAGCTTTCTTT. The full variable domain, completed using reference TRBV7-2 and TRBJ1-1, is GAGVSQSPSNKVTEKGKDVELRCDPISGHTALYWYRQSLGQGLEFLIYFQGNSAPDKSGLPSDRFSAERTGGSVSTLTIQRTQQEDSAVYLCASRLGTVGNTEAFFGQGTRLTVV.

The chain combines TRBV18 with TRBJ1-2; 7 bases agree with TRBD1. Germline loops: CDR1 KGHSH, CDR2 LQKENI. Trimming removed 2 bases from V and 7 bases from J; junction bases left unmatched: 4. CDR3 length: 13 amino acids. As DNA, the CDR3 is TGTGCCAGCTCACCAGACAGGGCTACTGGCTACACCTTC. It yields the protein CASSPDRATGYTF.

This rearrangement joins TRBV4-3 to TRBJ2-7; 9 bases match TRBD1. Germline lookup yields CDR1 LGHNA and CDR2 YSLEER. The V and J ends lost 6 bases and 4 bases, in that order; junction bases with no gene match: 13. CDR3 length: 16 residues. The CDR3 DNA reads TGCGCCAGCAGTTACGGAGCTGGGACAGGGACTTACGAGCAGTACTTC. It translates to CASSYGAGTGTYEQYF.

This chain links TRBV6-2 or TRBV6-3 with TRBJ2-7; D not certain. CDR3 size: 13 residues. Trimming pared 6 bases from V and 2 bases from J, leaving 11 bases between. Germline values: CDR1 MNHEY, CDR2 SVGEGT. The CDR3 loop reads CASSLRPAYEQYV. Written as DNA, the CDR3 is TGTGCCAGCAGCCTACGACCGGCCTACGAGCAGTACGTC.

The rearrangement joins TRBV5-1 to TRBJ2-3, with 11 bases that match TRBD1. The V gene's germline CDR1 is SGHRS and CDR2 YFSETQ. After removal of 6 bases from V and 2 bases from J, the junction contained 5 bases not matched to a gene. This CDR3 is 15 amino acids long. CDR3 bases: TGCGCCAGCACAAGGACAGGGGGCGACACAGATACGCAGTATTTT. Amino acid sequence: CASTRTGGDTDTQYF.

This rearrangement joins TRBV5-1 to TRBJ1-2, with 8 bases lining up with TRBD1. Trimming removed 4 bases from V and 8 bases from J; junction bases left unmatched: 10. The germline gives CDR1 SGHRS, CDR2 YFSETQ. CDR3 size: 14 residues. CDR3 DNA: TGCGCCAGCAGCGCAGGACAGGGAGCAGTGGGCTACACCTTC. Translating gives CASSAGQGAVGYTF.

This rearrangement joins TRBV29-1 to TRBJ1-5; no reliable D call. The V and J ends lost 4 bases and 6 bases respectively, with 13 bases between them. CDR1 and CDR2 (germline): SQVTM, ANQGSEA. This CDR3 region has 13 residues. The CDR3 DNA reads as TGCAGCGTTGTTGGCCAGCAAGGTCAGCCCCAGCATTTT. Residues: CSVVGQQGQPQHF.

This sequence joins TRBV5-1 and TRBJ2-3, with 11 bases that match TRBD2. Germline-derived CDR1 and CDR2 are SGHRS and YFSETQ. The V and J ends lost 2 bases and 2 bases, in that order; junction bases with no gene match: 7. The CDR3 loop spans 17 amino acids. Here the CDR3 DNA reads TGCGCCAGCAGCTTCTACGTTAGCGGGGGGGCCACAGATACGCAGTATTTT. Protein product: CASSFYVSGGATDTQYF.

This rearrangement joins TRBV25-1 to TRBJ2-3; possible D gene TRBD2, 6 bases. CDR1 is MGHDK and CDR2 is SYGVNS in the germline V gene. Trimming removed 6 bases from V and 6 bases from J, with 25 bases in between. The CDR3 is 17 amino acids. The CDR3 DNA follows: TGTGCCAGCAGCCCCGGGACTCATATGGGGTTTGGTGATACGCAGTATTTT. The encoded protein is CASSPGTHMGFGDTQYF. Supplemented by reference TRBV25-1 and TRBJ2-3, the full variable domain reads EADIYQTPRYLVIGTGKKITLECSQTMGHDKMYWYQQDPGMELHLIHYSYGVNSTEKGDLSSESTVSRIRTEHFPLTLESARPSHTSQYLCASSPGTHMGFGDTQYFGPGTRLTVL.

This clonotype was seen only a few times. The rearrangement joins TRBV5-1 to TRBJ2-3, with TRBD2 matching over 13 bases. Germline V CDR1 and CDR2: SGHRS, YFSETQ. This CDR3 contains 16 residues. V gave up 0 bases and J gave up 6 bases; unmatched junction bases: 4. This chain's CDR3 is CASSLELAGGPDTQYF. The CDR3 nucleotides are TGCGCCAGCAGCTTGGAACTAGCGGGGGGGCCGGATACGCAGTATTTT. The full variable domain, rest sourced from reference TRBV5-1 and TRBJ2-3, is KAGVTQTPRYLIKTRGQQVTLSCSPISGHRSVSWYQQTPGQGLQFLFEYFSETQRNKGNFPGRFSGRQFSNSRSEMNVSTLELGDSALYLCASSLELAGGPDTQYFGPGTRLTVL.

This clonotype has just a few counts. The chain links TRBV5-1 to TRBJ2-7; D perhaps matches TRBD2 (5 bases). CDR3 length: 14 amino acids. V shed 5 bases and J shed 3 bases, with 15 bases lying between them. Germline CDR1 and CDR2: SGHRS and YFSETQ. The CDR3 bases are TGCGCCAGCAGGCAAGGGAGTATGAGCTACGAGCAGTACTTC. As protein: CASRQGSMSYEQYF.

There are a few counts of this clonotype. The chain couples TRBV14 to TRBJ1-2, with D perhaps TRBD1 (5 bases). This CDR3 spans 15 amino acids. V gave up 0 bases and J gave up 3 bases, with 11 bases separating them. CDR1 is SGHDN and CDR2 is FVKESK in the germline V gene. The DNA of the CDR3 is TGTGCCAGCAGCCAAGATCGGTCGGGGGACTATGGCTACACCTTC. This translates into CASSQDRSGDYGYTF.

The genes are TRBV20-1 and TRBJ1-1; D call uncertain. V was clipped by 8 bases and J by 3 bases, with 16 bases between them. The CDR3 contains 13 residues. From germline, CDR1 is DFQATT and CDR2 SNEGSKA (reference sequence). The CDR3 is CSPRGSGDTEAFF. For the CDR3, the DNA is TGCAGTCCTCGTGGGAGCGGCGACACTGAAGCTTTCTTT.

This clonotype was observed a few times. V gene TRBV11-1 combines with J gene TRBJ1-3; a possible D gene is TRBD1 (5 bases). The CDR3 runs 12 residues. Germline V lookup: CDR1 SGHAT, CDR2 FQDESV (reference sequence). V was cut by 8 bases and J by 7 bases, with 12 bases left in between. The CDR3 nucleotides read TGTGCCAGCGGGGGACGGCGGAACACCATATATTTT. Its protein product is CASGGRRNTIYF.

The V gene is TRBV20-1, the J gene TRBJ1-1; TRBD1 agrees at 10 bases. V was pared by 8 bases and J by 5 bases, with 11 bases of the junction left unmatched. Germline V gene lookup returns CDR1 DFQATT and CDR2 SNEGSKA (reference sequence). The CDR3 consists of 14 residues. The CDR3 DNA is TGCAGTCATTTCGGGACAGGGGACGTAACTGAAGCTTTCTTT. Translated, it gives CSHFGTGDVTEAFF.

The V gene is TRBV12-3 or TRBV12-4, the J gene TRBJ2-2; D not certain. The V and J ends lost 3 bases and 4 bases respectively, with 18 bases between them. The CDR3 has 17 amino acids. The CDR3 loop is CASSFRWAPHFTGELFF. DNA of the CDR3: TGTGCCAGCAGTTTTAGGTGGGCCCCGCATTTCACCGGGGAGCTGTTTTTT.